Sample share makes the clone carrying this T cell receptor beta chain medium-sized. Its antigen is unknown. An equimolar mix of two oligonucleotides served as the beta constant-region primer for TRBC1 and TRBC2. Nested alpha and beta constant-region primers with the SP2 primer drove four PCR rounds on ligated cDNA. TCRdb analysed the UMI-ligation and nested PCR reads with MiXCR anew, one entry per CDR3 protein. Among 30,000 to 40,000 distinct CDR3 sequences listed, around a sixth were seen once. The CDR3 totals 17 residues. Germline assignment: CDR1 LGHNT and CDR2 FRNRAP. V was pared by 4 bases and J by 6 bases, with 12 bases of the junction left unmatched. This sample was taken from a study of naive and memory T cell subsets. Regarding the study as a whole: From naive to CM, EM and EMRA, diversity decreased and Gini increased.

The source is a human donor in good health. The rearrangement joins TRBV12-5 to TRBJ2-1; TRBD2 aligns across 10 bases. Specimen: effector memory CD4+ T cells from blood. Subset described: effector memory, CD45RA- CD27-. CDR3 sequence reads: CASGSPQAGGSGNEQFF. CDR3 DNA: TGTGCTAGTGGTTCCCCTCAAGCGGGAGGGAGCGGCAATGAGCAGTTCTTC.